The 7 T cell receptor beta chains presented below share a single source sample, sequenced in a study of T cells after yellow fever vaccination. From the 5' RACE reads, TCRdb called clonotypes with MiXCR, one entry per CDR3 protein. The sample holds hundreds of thousands of distinct CDR3 sequences, more than 3% seen once. The source material was PBMCs, sampled on the day of the yellow fever booster vaccination. These receptor sequences come from a man aged 18 to 29 who received the YFV17D yellow fever vaccine.

This clonotype was counted between two and nine times. The chain couples TRBV5-4 to TRBJ1-4; D is undetermined. The germline V gene encodes CDR1 SGHNT and CDR2 YYREEE (reference sequence). The V end lost 5 bases, the J end lost 3 bases, and 8 bases lay between the germline ends. This CDR3 is 13 amino acids long. The CDR3 loop is CASSNRSNEKLFF. The CDR3 bases are TGTGCCAGCAGTAACCGGTCTAATGAAAAACTGTTTTTT. The whole variable domain, remainder taken from reference TRBV5-4 and TRBJ1-4, is ETGVTQSPTHLIKTRGQQVTLRCSSQSGHNTVSWYQQALGQGPQFIFQYYREEENGRGNFPPRFSGLQFPNYSSELNVNALELDDSALYLCASSNRSNEKLFFGSGTQLSVL.

This clonotype was seen only a few times. The rearrangement uses TRBV19 and TRBJ2-1; 9 bases align to TRBD2. Looked up from germline, CDR1 is LNHDA and CDR2 is SQIVND (reference sequence). The V segment lost 2 bases and the J segment 3 bases; nucleotides outside the gene matches: 2. The CDR3 covers 15 residues. The CDR3 is CASSILAGNYNEQFF. In DNA, the CDR3 is TGTGCCAGTAGTATACTAGCGGGGAACTACAATGAGCAGTTCTTC.

This clonotype appeared many times. V usage is TRBV7-2 and J usage is TRBJ1-5; D ambiguous. The CDR3 is 12 amino acids. The V gene lost 3 bases and the J gene lost 7 bases, with 7 bases spanning the gap. Per the germline V gene, CDR1 is SGHTA and CDR2 is FQGNSA. CDR3 residues: CASSFYGQPQHF. The CDR3 DNA reads as TGTGCCAGCAGCTTTTATGGCCAGCCCCAGCATTTT.

This clonotype was observed many times. The V gene is TRBV6-5, the J gene TRBJ2-2, with 8 nucleotides matching TRBD2. The CDR3 contains 18 residues. CDR1 and CDR2 from the germline V gene are MNHEY and SVGAGI. V dropped 4 bases and J dropped 5; count of bases not matched to a gene: 15. As DNA, the CDR3 is TGTGCCAGCAGTTCCCACAGTAGGACTAGCCCCGGAACCGGGGAGCTGTTTTTT. Residues: CASSSHSRTSPGTGELFF.

At least ten counts were recorded for this clonotype. V usage is TRBV11-3 and J usage is TRBJ2-1; 11 bases line up with TRBD2. Trimming removed 5 bases from V and 8 bases from J; junction bases left unmatched: 11. The CDR3 runs to 16 residues. In germline, CDR1 is SGHNT, CDR2 YENEEA. The DNA of the CDR3 is TGTGCCAGCAGCCCGGGGACTAGCGGCCGGGAATATGAGCAGTTCTTC. It is translated as CASSPGTSGREYEQFF.

This chain connects TRBV7-8 to TRBJ2-2; 10 nucleotides line up with TRBD2. Germline values: CDR1 SGHVS, CDR2 FQNEAQ. This CDR3 contains 17 residues. V was clipped by 4 bases and J by 7 bases; unmatched bases: 12. Here the CDR3 reads CASSYPGLAGVGGELFF. DNA of the CDR3: TGTGCCAGCAGCTACCCGGGCCTAGCGGGGGTTGGCGGGGAGCTGTTTTTT. The full variable domain, with the rest looked up from reference TRBV7-8 and TRBJ2-2, is GAGVSQSPRYKVAKRGQDVALRCDPISGHVSLFWYQQALGQGPEFLTYFQNEAQLDKSGLPSDRFFAERPEGSVSTLKIQRTQQEDSAVYLCASSYPGLAGVGGELFFGEGSRLTVL.

This clonotype was recorded at least ten times. V is TRBV29-1 and J is TRBJ2-3, with D possibly matching TRBD2 (6 bases). In germline, CDR1 is SQVTM, CDR2 ANQGSEA. The V end lost 4 bases, the J end lost 5 bases, and 13 bases lay between the germline ends. The CDR3 contains 13 residues. CDR3 DNA sequence: TGCAGCGTTGCCTCCGGGCGGGGAGATACGCAGTATTTT. This translates into CSVASGRGDTQYF.